Listed below are T cell receptor beta chains from one sample, sequenced in a study of T cells in Graves' hyperthyroidism and ophthalmopathy. Each CDR3 protein is one row after TCRdb ran MiXCR on the multiplex PCR reads. The table lists approximately 720,000 distinct CDR3 sequences, around a sixth of them singletons, with approximately 15% in the top ten. The material sequenced was blood. The receptors here all came from a woman between 45 and 65 years old with Graves' hyperthyroidism that later progressed to Graves' ophthalmopathy. The CDR3 runs from the conserved cysteine through the conserved F or W. D genes are given only for firm matches. Not all rows give a size; the values are once, few, many and, for expanded clones, a class.

>TRBJ1-4|TRBV7-9|TRBD1|.
TGTGCCAGCAGCCCGTACAGGGGGGAGGCGACTAATGAAAAACTGTTTTTT
CASSPYRGEATNEKLFF
>TRBJ2-5|TRBV12-3/TRBV12-4|TRBD2|many
TGTGCCAGCAGTTTGAGTTGGGGGGGAGAGACCCAGTACTTC
CASSLSWGGETQYF
>TRBJ2-1|TRBV18|.|few
TGTGCCAGCTCACCGGAAAGGCTAGATTACAATGAGCAGTTCTTC
CASSPERLDYNEQFF
>TRBJ1-1|TRBV11-2|.|many
TGTGCCAGCAGCTTAGATAGATGGGAGCCAACAACTTTCTTT
CASSLDRWEPTTFF
>TRBJ1-5|TRBV28|.|few
TGTGCCAGCAGTTTTCGCCGAAGACAGGACAATCAGCCCCAGCATTTT
CASSFRRRQDNQPQHF
>TRBJ1-4|TRBV2|.|.
TGTGCCAGCAGACCCGACAGTCGCAATGAAAAACTGTTTTTT
CASRPDSRNEKLFF
>TRBJ2-1|TRBV20-1|TRBD2|many
TGCAGTGCTAGAGAGGAGCGGGGGGGCCGAAATGAGCAGTTCTTC
CSAREERGGRNEQFF
>TRBJ1-2|TRBV5-1|TRBD1|few
TGCGCCAGCAGCTCACAACCGGGACAGGGGACTTACACCTTC
CASSSQPGQGTYTF
>TRBJ2-3|TRBV11-3|.|few
TGTGCCAGCAGCTCCCCGGGGTTGAAGGATACGCAGTATTTT
CASSSPGLKDTQYF
>TRBJ1-2|TRBV20-1|.|few
TGCAGTGCTAGAACTGGAGCAGAAAATACTGGCTACACCTTC
CSARTGAENTGYTF
>TRBJ2-1|TRBV19|TRBD2|few
TGTGCCAGTAGTATAGGGGGACTAGTGGGAGGCAATGAGCAGTTCTTC
CASSIGGLVGGNEQFF
>TRBJ1-2|TRBV12-3/TRBV12-4|.|many
TGTGCCAGCAGTTTAGAGGCCTCCTATGGCTACACCTTC
CASSLEASYGYTF
>TRBJ2-5|TRBV20-1|.|few
TGCAGTGCCCCAAGGGACGGCCAAGAGACCCAGTACTTC
CSAPRDGQETQYF
>TRBJ1-4|TRBV18|.|.
TGTGCCAGCTCACCCCTCGGGGGGCTACGGGAAAAACTGTTTTTT
CASSPLGGLREKLFF
>TRBJ1-5|TRBV19|.|few
TGTGCCAGTAGTATTGGGGTCCAAGGGGCTAGCAATCAGCCCCAGCATTTT
CASSIGVQGASNQPQHF
>TRBJ1-2|TRBV10-2|.|many
TGCGCCAGCAGTGAAGCAGGGGAAGACTATGGCTACACCTTC
CASSEAGEDYGYTF
>TRBJ2-1|TRBV7-8|TRBD1|many
TGTGCCAGCAGCCCATCACAGGGGTATGAGCAGTTCTTC
CASSPSQGYEQFF
>TRBJ2-1|TRBV13|.|many
TGTGCCAGCAGCGCCCTCGATGAGCAGTTCTTC
CASSALDEQFF
>TRBJ1-3|TRBV11-2|.|few
TGTGCCAGCAGCTTAAACGGTCGTGGAAACACCATATATTTT
CASSLNGRGNTIYF
>TRBJ1-2|TRBV3-1|.|many
TGTGCCAGCAGCCAAGATACGAACAGGGACGGCGAAGGCTACACCTTC
CASSQDTNRDGEGYTF
>TRBJ2-1|TRBV18|.|.
TGTGCCAGCTCACCACTGCAAGGGCCGAATGAGCAGTTCTTC
CASSPLQGPNEQFF
>TRBJ2-5|TRBV5-1|TRBD2|.
TGCGCCAGCAGCCTGATTCTAGCGGGGGGTGAGACCCAGTACTTC
CASSLILAGGETQYF
>TRBJ1-1|TRBV7-8|TRBD1|many
TGTGCCAGCAGCTTGACAACCGGACAGGGGAACGGAGCTTTCTTT
CASSLTTGQGNGAFF
>TRBJ2-3|TRBV20-1|.|many
TGCAGTGCTCCTGAACGACCAGTCATGGTCACAGATACGCAGTATTTT
CSAPERPVMVTDTQYF
>TRBJ1-6|TRBV6-6|.|many
TGTGCCAGCAGTTACTCCACCCAGGGTGGGTCACCCCTCCACTTT
CASSYSTQGGSPLHF
>TRBJ2-2|TRBV6-2/TRBV6-3|TRBD1|.
TGTGCCAGCAGCAGACAGGGGGCCCAAAACACCGGGGAGCTGTTTTTT
CASSRQGAQNTGELFF
>TRBJ2-3|TRBV4-1|.|once
TGTGCCAGCAGCCAAGTCCCTGCAGATACGCAGTATTTT
CASSQVPADTQYF
>TRBJ1-1|TRBV25-1|.|.
TGTGCCGACAAAACCCCGGGACGCAGGTATCTTGGACTAGACACTGAAGCTTTCTTT
CADKTPGRRYLGLDTEAFF
>TRBJ1-2|TRBV11-2|.|.
TGTGCCAGCAGCATGTTCAGGGGTATCGATGGCTACACCTTC
CASSMFRGIDGYTF
>TRBJ1-6|TRBV19|TRBD1|few
TGTGCCAGTCGGACAGGGGGGGAAATCAATTCACCCCTCCACTTT
CASRTGGEINSPLHF
>TRBJ2-7|TRBV20-1|.|.
TGCAGCGCGCGTCATCCCCTTGACGACGAGCAGTACTTC
CSARHPLDDEQYF
>TRBJ1-5|TRBV5-4|.|few
TGTGCCAGCAGCGCCGGGACTTCTTCCAATCAGCCCCAGCATTTT
CASSAGTSSNQPQHF
>TRBJ1-1|TRBV5-1|.|many
TGCGCCAGCCAATTGCCAGGGAGGGGGAACACTGAAGCTTTCTTT
CASQLPGRGNTEAFF
>TRBJ2-1|TRBV7-8|.|.
TGTGCCAGCAGCAAAGGGACTCCTGACGCCTCCTACAATGAGCAGTTCTTC
CASSKGTPDASYNEQFF
>TRBJ1-2|TRBV6-1|.|.
TGTGCCAGCAGCTTAGGCCTCACAGGGTTCGGCTACACCTTC
CASSLGLTGFGYTF
>TRBJ2-3|TRBV4-1|TRBD1|.
TGCGCCAGCAGCCAGGAAGATGCGGGACAGGGTATGACAGATACGCAGTATTTT
CASSQEDAGQGMTDTQYF
>TRBJ2-3|TRBV5-1|.|many
TGCGCCAGCAGCTTACAATCCCCTCGCACAGATACGCAGTATTTT
CASSLQSPRTDTQYF
>TRBJ2-5|TRBV10-3|.|.
TGTGCCATCAGTAGACAGGTAGAAGAGACCCAGTACTTC
CAISRQVEETQYF
>TRBJ1-3|TRBV6-5|.|many
TGTGCCAGCAGTTACGACAGCACGGGAAACACCATATATTTT
CASSYDSTGNTIYF
>TRBJ2-1|TRBV20-1|TRBD2|.
TGCAGTGACACAGTGCCAGGCCTAGCGGGGGGGTTTGGTGGGAATGAGCAGTTCTTC
CSDTVPGLAGGFGGNEQFF
>TRBJ2-3|TRBV6-1|.|.
TGTGCCAGCAGTGAAGAGAGGAGTACGCAGTATTTT
CASSEERSTQYF
>TRBJ1-1|TRBV5-5|.|many
TGTGCCAGCAGCCCGGTGGCAGGGTCGAGTGAAGCTTTCTTT
CASSPVAGSSEAFF
>TRBJ1-3|TRBV18|.|many
TGTGCCAGCTCGGAGGTGGGACAAGCTACTGGAAACACCATATATTTT
CASSEVGQATGNTIYF
>TRBJ2-1|TRBV11-2|TRBD2|many
TGTGCCAGCAGCCGTCACCCCGGGACTAGCGGGGGAAATGAGCAGTTCTTC
CASSRHPGTSGGNEQFF
>TRBJ2-5|TRBV5-1|TRBD2|few
TGCGCCAGCAGCTCCCACTTGACTAGCGGGGGGCCCCAAGAGACCCAGTACTTC
CASSSHLTSGGPQETQYF
>TRBJ1-3|TRBV7-6|TRBD1|.
TGTGCCAGCAGCATAGGACAGGGCCGAGACACCATATATTTT
CASSIGQGRDTIYF
>TRBJ1-4|TRBV5-1|.|few
TGCGCCAGCAGCGAGGGACCCCTCGGAGACGAAAAACTGTTTTTT
CASSEGPLGDEKLFF
>TRBJ2-5|TRBV7-8|TRBD1|.
TGTGCCAGCAGCTTCAGGGGGCCTTTAATTCAAGAGACCCAGTACTTC
CASSFRGPLIQETQYF
>TRBJ2-1|TRBV7-9|.|many
TGTGCCAGCAGCATGGCGACCACCGGGGTTTGGGATGAGCAGTTCTTC
CASSMATTGVWDEQFF
>TRBJ1-2|TRBV5-8|.|few
TGTGCCAGCAGCTCAGGGATTACTAACTATGGCTACACCTTC
CASSSGITNYGYTF
>TRBJ2-1|TRBV11-3|.|many
TGTGCCAGCAGCGAAACAGGGACGGTATACAATGAGCAGTTCTTC
CASSETGTVYNEQFF
>TRBJ1-1|TRBV19|.|.
TGTGCCAGTAGTATAGATAAACGGCAAATGAACACTGAAGCTTTCTTT
CASSIDKRQMNTEAFF
>TRBJ2-7|TRBV10-1|.|.
TGCGCCAGCAGTGCCCTGAGGGGGGAGGTGTACGAGCAGTACTTC
CASSALRGEVYEQYF
>TRBJ1-2|TRBV19|.|few
TGTGCCAGTAGTCCCACGACGGGGGCCGGCAACTATGGCTACACCTTC
CASSPTTGAGNYGYTF
>TRBJ1-4|TRBV20-1|TRBD1|many
TGCAGTGCTAGAGAGCCCCAGGGGGATAATGAAAAACTGTTTTTT
CSAREPQGDNEKLFF
>TRBJ2-5|TRBV12-3/TRBV12-4|.|.
TGTGCCAGCAGGGGATCGGGTGTCCAGTACTTC
CASRGSGVQYF
>TRBJ1-3|TRBV30|.|many
TGTGCCTGGAGCTCTAGCTCTGGAAACACCATATATTTT
CAWSSSSGNTIYF
>TRBJ2-7|TRBV18|.|.
TGTGCCAGCTCACCAGCCTCTGAAGGGGGCTACGAGCAGTACTTC
CASSPASEGGYEQYF
>TRBJ1-2|TRBV20-1|TRBD1|.
TGCAGTGCTAGTGGGTTGAGGGACAGGGCCGATGCTAACTATGGCTACACCTTC
CSASGLRDRADANYGYTF